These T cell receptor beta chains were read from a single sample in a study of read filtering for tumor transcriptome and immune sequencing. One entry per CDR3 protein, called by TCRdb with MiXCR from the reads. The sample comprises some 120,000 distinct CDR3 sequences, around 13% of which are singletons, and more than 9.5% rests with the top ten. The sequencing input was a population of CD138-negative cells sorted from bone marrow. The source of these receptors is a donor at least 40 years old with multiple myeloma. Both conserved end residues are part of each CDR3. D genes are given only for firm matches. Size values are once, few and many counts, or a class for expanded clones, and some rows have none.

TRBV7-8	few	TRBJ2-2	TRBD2	CASSYLSGGAVGELFF	TGTGCCAGCAGCTACCTTAGCGGGGGGGCCGTCGGGGAGCTGTTTTTT
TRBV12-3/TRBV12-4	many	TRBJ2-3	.	CASSLNPHTDTQYF	TGTGCCAGCAGTTTAAATCCCCACACAGATACGCAGTATTTT
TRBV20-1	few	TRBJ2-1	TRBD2	CSARDIGLAGGGEQFF	TGCAGTGCTAGAGATATCGGGCTAGCGGGAGGGGGTGAGCAGTTCTTC
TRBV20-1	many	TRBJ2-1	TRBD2	CSASLPTSGTPFNEQFF	TGCAGTGCTAGCCTCCCGACTAGCGGGACCCCTTTCAATGAGCAGTTCTTC
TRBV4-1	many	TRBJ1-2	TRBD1	CASSRDGTGAGGYGYTF	TGCGCCAGCAGCCGCGACGGGACAGGGGCCGGGGGCTATGGCTACACCTTC
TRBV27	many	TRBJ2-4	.	CASSFIGGQANIQYF	TGTGCCAGCAGTTTTATTGGGGGCCAAGCAAACATTCAGTACTTC
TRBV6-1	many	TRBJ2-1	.	CASTTGPVSYNEQFF	TGTGCCAGCACCACGGGGCCAGTATCCTACAATGAGCAGTTCTTC
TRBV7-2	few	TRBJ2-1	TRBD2	CASSLLAGGRYDEQFF	TGTGCCAGCAGCTTACTAGCGGGGGGGAGGTATGATGAGCAGTTCTTC
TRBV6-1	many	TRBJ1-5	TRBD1	CASTAGGWNQPQHF	TGTGCCAGCACTGCAGGGGGATGGAATCAGCCCCAGCATTTT
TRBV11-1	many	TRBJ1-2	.	CASSLVQTDGYTF	TGTGCCAGCAGCTTAGTACAGACAGATGGCTACACCTTC
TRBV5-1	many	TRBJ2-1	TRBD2	CASSLGRGLAGGSYNEQFF	TGCGCCAGCAGCTTGGGGCGGGGACTAGCGGGAGGGTCCTACAATGAGCAGTTCTTC
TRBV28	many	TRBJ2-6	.	CASSAYGLSSGANVLTF	TGTGCCAGCAGCGCCTATGGGTTATCCTCTGGGGCCAACGTCCTGACTTTC
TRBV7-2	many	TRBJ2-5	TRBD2	CASSPSRLAGTQETQYF	TGTGCCAGCAGCCCCAGTCGGCTAGCGGGAACCCAAGAGACCCAGTACTTC
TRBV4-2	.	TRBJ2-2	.	CASSQGRNTGEPLF	TGTGCCAGCAGCCAAGGCAGGAACACCGGGGAGCCGTTATTT
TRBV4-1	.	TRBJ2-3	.	CASSQHTGTSVTDTQYF	TGCGCCAGCAGCCAACACACCGGGACATCAGTCACAGATACGCAGTATTTT
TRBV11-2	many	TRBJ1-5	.	CASSTQGDQPQHF	TGTGCCAGCAGCACCCAGGGTGATCAGCCCCAGCATTTT
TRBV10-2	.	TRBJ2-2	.	CASRPQGVGTGELIF	TGCGCCAGCAGGCCCCAAGGGGTGGGCACCGGGGAGCTGATTTTT
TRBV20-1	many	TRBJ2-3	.	CSAETADTQYF	TGCAGTGCAGAGACAGCAGATACGCAGTATTTT
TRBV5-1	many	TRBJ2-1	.	CASSLDPGRADNEQFF	TGCGCCAGCAGCTTGGATCCCGGACGGGCCGACAATGAGCAGTTCTTC
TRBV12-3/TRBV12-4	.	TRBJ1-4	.	CASSFAGSANEKRFF	TGTGCCAGCAGTTTTGCCGGGAGCGCTAATGAAAAACGGTTTTTT
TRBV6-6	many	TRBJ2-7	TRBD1	CASVLGQGIYEQYF	TGTGCCAGCGTACTGGGACAGGGGATCTACGAGCAGTACTTC
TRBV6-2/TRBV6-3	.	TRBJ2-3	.	CASSPHIDTQYF	TGTGCCAGCAGCCCTCACATAGATACGCAGTATTTT
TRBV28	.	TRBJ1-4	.	CASWVGPNNEKLFF	TGTGCCAGCTGGGTCGGGCCCAATAATGAAAAACTGTTTTTT